The text below deals with one TCR beta chain. This entry belongs to a study of blood T cell repertoires in COVID-19. Using immunoSEQ multiplex PCR, the repertoire was profiled, and TCRdb retains in-frame clones only, with some absent. Of 150,000 to 200,000 clones listed, more than 70% are singletons. The CDR3 runs 17 residues. The germline CDR1 and CDR2 sequences are MDHEN and SYDVKM. Losses at the gene ends were 5 bases for V and 1 base for J; bases not matched to a gene: 12. The clonotype comes from a woman in her late teens or twenties who had recovered from COVID-19. The chain couples TRBV28 to TRBJ1-1, with 8 bases fitting TRBD1. Sequencing input: PBMCs or T cells enriched from blood (not recorded which). The CDR3, as DNA: TGTGCCAGCAGTGCGCCACAGGGGGTGGAGAGGAACACTGAAGCTTTCTTT. Amino acid sequence: CASSAPQGVERNTEAFF.